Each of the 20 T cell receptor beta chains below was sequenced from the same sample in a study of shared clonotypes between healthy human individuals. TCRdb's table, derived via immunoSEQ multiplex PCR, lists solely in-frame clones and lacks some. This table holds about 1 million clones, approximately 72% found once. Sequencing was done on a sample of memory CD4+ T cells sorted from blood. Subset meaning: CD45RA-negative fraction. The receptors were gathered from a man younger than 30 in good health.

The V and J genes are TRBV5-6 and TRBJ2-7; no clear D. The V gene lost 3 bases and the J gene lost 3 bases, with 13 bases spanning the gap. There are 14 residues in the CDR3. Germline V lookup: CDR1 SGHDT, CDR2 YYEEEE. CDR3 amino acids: CASSSVGTLYEQYF. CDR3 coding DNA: TGTGCCAGCAGCTCGGTGGGAACCCTCTACGAGCAGTACTTC. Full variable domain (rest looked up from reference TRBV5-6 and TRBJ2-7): DAGVTQSPTHLIKTRGQQVTLRCSPKSGHDTVSWYQQALGQGPQFIFQYYEEEERQRGNFPDRFSGHQFPNYSSELNVNALLLGDSALYLCASSSVGTLYEQYFGPGTRLTVT.

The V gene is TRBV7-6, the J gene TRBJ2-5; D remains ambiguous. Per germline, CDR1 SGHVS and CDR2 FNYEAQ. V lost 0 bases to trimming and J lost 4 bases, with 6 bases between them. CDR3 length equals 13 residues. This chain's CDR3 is CASSLARGETQYF. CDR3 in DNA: TGTGCCAGCAGCTTAGCGCGAGGAGAGACCCAGTACTTC.

CDR3 DNA sequence: TGTGCCAGCAGCCCCGTCGGCTCCTATAATTCACCCCTCCACTTT. It translates to CASSPVGSYNSPLHF. The V and J genes are TRBV5-5 and TRBJ1-6; no clear D. The ends were cut back, 4 bases at V and 0 bases at J, with 8 bases in the middle. The CDR3 is made up of 15 amino acids. The germline V gene has CDR1 SGHKS and CDR2 YYEKEE (reference sequence).

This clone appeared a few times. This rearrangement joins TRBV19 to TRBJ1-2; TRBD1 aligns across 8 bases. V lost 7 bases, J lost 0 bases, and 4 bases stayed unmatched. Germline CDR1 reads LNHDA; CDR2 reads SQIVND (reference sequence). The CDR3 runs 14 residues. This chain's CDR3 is CASKAGGTNYGYTF. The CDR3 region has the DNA TGTGCCAGTAAGGCAGGGGGCACTAACTATGGCTACACCTTC.

DNA for the CDR3: TGTGCCAGCAAGCAGGGTAGCAATCAGCCCCAGCATTTT. It yields the protein CASKQGSNQPQHF. The genes are TRBV14 and TRBJ1-5; perhaps TRBD1 as D (5 bases). V lost 7 bases, J lost 0 bases, and 7 bases lay in between. CDR1 and CDR2 from the germline V gene are SGHDN and FVKESK. This CDR3 is 13 amino acids long.

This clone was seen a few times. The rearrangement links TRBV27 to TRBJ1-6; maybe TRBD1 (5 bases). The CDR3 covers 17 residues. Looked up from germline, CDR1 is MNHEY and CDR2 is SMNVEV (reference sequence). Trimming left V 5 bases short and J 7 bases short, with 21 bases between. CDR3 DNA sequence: TGTGCCAGCAGTGTAACCCCGGTGGGGGGAGGCAATTCACCCCTCCACTTT. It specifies CASSVTPVGGGNSPLHF.

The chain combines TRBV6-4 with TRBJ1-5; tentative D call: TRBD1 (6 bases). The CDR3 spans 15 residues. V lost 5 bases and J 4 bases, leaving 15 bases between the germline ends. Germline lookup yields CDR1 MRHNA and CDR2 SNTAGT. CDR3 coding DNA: TGTGCCAGCAGTCGGAAGGGGGGTGCTAATCAGCCCCAGCATTTT. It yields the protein CASSRKGGANQPQHF.

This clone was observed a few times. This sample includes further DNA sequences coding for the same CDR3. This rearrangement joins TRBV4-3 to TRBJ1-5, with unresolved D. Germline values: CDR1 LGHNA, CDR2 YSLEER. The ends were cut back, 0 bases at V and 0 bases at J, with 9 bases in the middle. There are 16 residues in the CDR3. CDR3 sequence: CASSQDPGNSNQPQHF. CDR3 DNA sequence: TGCGCCAGCAGCCAAGACCCGGGCAATAGCAATCAGCCCCAGCATTTT.

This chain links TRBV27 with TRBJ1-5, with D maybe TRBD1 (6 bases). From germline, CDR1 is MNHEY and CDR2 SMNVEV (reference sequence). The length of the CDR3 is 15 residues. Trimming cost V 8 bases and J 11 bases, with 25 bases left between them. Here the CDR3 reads CASSPPGAGRWAQHF. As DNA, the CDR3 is TGTGCCAGCTCCCCCCCAGGGGCCGGCCGGTGGGCCCAGCATTTT.

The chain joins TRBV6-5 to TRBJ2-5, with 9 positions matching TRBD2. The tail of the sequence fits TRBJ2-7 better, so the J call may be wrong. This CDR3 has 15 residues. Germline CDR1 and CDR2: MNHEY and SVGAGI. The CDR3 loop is CASSSAGGQIYEQYF. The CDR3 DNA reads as TGTGCCAGCAGTTCGGCGGGAGGGCAGATCTACGAGCAGTACTTC.

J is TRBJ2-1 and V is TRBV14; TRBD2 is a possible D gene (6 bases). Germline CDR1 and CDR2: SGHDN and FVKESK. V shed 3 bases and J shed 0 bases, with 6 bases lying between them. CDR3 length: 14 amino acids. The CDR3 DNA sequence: TGTGCCAGCAGCCAGCGGGGCTCCTACAATGAGCAGTTCTTC. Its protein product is CASSQRGSYNEQFF.

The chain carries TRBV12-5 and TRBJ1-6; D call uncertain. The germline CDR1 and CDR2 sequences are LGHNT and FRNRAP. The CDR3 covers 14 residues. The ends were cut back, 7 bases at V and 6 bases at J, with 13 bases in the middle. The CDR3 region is CASAMDGLNSPLHF. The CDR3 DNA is TGTGCTAGTGCCATGGACGGGCTTAATTCACCCCTCCACTTT.

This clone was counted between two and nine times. The CDR3 nucleotides read TGTGCCAGCAGCCGGGACAATAACTATGGCTACACCTTC. Protein: CASSRDNNYGYTF. This chain joins TRBV7-2 and TRBJ1-2; possibly TRBD1 for D (6 bases). V was trimmed by 5 bases and J by 1 base, leaving 8 bases between them. There are 13 residues in the CDR3. The germline CDR1 and CDR2 sequences are SGHTA and FQGNSA.

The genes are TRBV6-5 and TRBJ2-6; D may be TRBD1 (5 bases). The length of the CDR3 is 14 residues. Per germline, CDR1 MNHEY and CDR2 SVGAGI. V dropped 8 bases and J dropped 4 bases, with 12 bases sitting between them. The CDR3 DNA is TGTGCCAGCCGTCAGGGTTTGGGGGCCAACGTCCTGACTTTC. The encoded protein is CASRQGLGANVLTF.

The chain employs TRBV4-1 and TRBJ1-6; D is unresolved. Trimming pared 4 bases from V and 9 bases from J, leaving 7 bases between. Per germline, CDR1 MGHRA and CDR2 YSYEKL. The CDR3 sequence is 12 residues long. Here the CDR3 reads CASSRDVSPLHF. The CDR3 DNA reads TGCGCCAGCAGCCGTGACGTTTCACCCCTCCACTTT.

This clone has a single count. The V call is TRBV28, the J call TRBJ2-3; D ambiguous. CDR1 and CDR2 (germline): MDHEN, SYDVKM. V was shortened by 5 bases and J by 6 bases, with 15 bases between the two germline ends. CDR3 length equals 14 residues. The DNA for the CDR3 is TGTGCCAGCAGTCCACACGAACAGACGGATACGCAGTATTTT. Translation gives CASSPHEQTDTQYF.

DNA of the CDR3: TGTGCCTTCGGCCCCAGCGGGGGGCCGTGGGAGACCCAGTACTTC. It codes for CAFGPSGGPWETQYF. The chain is built from TRBV30 and TRBJ2-5, with TRBD2 matching over 9 bases. The germline V gene encodes CDR1 GTSNPN and CDR2 SVGIG (reference sequence). V lost 7 bases, J lost 5 bases, and 14 bases stayed unmatched. The CDR3 is 15 amino acids. Combining the CDR3 with reference TRBV30 and TRBJ2-5 gives the whole variable domain SQTIHQWPATLVQPVGSPLSLECTVEGTSNPNLYWYRQAAGRGLQLLFYSVGIGQISSEVPQNLSASRPQDRQFILSSKKLLLSDSGFYLCAFGPSGGPWETQYFGPGTRLLVL.

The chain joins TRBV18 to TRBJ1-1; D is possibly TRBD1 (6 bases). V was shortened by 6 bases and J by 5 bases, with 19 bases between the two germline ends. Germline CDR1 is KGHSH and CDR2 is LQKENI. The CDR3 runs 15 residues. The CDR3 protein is CASSQIQQGRTEAFF. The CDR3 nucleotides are TGTGCCAGCTCGCAAATCCAACAGGGACGTACTGAAGCTTTCTTT.

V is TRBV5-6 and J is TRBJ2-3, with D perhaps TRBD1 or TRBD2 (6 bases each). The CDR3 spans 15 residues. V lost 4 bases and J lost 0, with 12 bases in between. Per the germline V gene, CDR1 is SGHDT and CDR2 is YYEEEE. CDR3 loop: CASSTGALSTDTQYF. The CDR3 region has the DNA TGTGCCAGCAGCACGGGGGCCCTAAGCACAGATACGCAGTATTTT.

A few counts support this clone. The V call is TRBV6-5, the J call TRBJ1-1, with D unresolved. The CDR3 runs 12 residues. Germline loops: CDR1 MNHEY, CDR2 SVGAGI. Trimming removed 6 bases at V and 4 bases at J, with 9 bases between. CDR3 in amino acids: CASRTHGTEAFF. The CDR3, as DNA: TGTGCCAGCAGAACGCACGGCACTGAAGCTTTCTTT.